This paragraph reports one T cell receptor (beta chain). Its antigen is not identified. The data originate from a study of cytomegalovirus exposure and HLA in healthy donors. Study-wide findings and caveats: The classifier reportedly diagnosed cytomegalovirus status with high sensitivity and specificity. As a later analysis revealed, most CMV-associated TCR beta chains appeared HLA-restricted. Among TCR beta chains, those listed as cytomegalovirus-associated numbered around 180.

The PCR contained 60 Vbeta and 13 Jbeta primers. Repertoires were generated with immunoSEQ multiplex PCR, while TCRdb's copy carries only in-frame clones and drops some. With approximately 47,000 clones in the sample, the ten largest clones hold roughly a sixth. The TCR sequence derives from a male donor in good health and CMV-seronegative. The sequenced material came from PBMCs.

The CDR3 DNA sequence: TGTGCCTGGAGCCTTGGAAGGGGGGGGGAAACTGAAGCTTTCTTT. Protein product: CAWSLGRGGETEAFF. The J gene is TRBJ1-1, the V gene TRBV30; D is possibly TRBD1 (6 bases). Germline values: CDR1 GTSNPN, CDR2 SVGIG (reference sequence). The CDR3 runs 15 residues. Trimming took 3 bases from V and 5 from J, leaving 19 bases between them.